The rows below give T cell receptor beta chains drawn from one sample of a study of OX40 agonist ivuxolimab in advanced cancers. The data were produced by immunoSEQ multiplex PCR, yet TCRdb's version contains in-frame clones alone and is incomplete. The sample comprises fewer than 65,000 clones, roughly nine tenths of which are singletons, and 0.95% to 1.4% rests with the top ten. Here the sequenced sample was CD4+ or CD8+ T cells sorted from blood, taken in a trial of the OX40 agonist ivuxolimab. The receptors here all came from an adult with an advanced solid tumor such as melanoma, head and neck, liver or kidney cancer. Each CDR3 is given with its conserved first and last residue. A D gene is named only where the DNA matches it firmly. Size tells how often a clone was seen (once, few, many) or the class of an expanded clone, and some rows leave it out.

D gene: NA
clone size: NA
J gene: TRBJ2-3
V gene: TRBV7-2
CDR3 protein: CASKTGGSTDTQYF
CDR3 DNA: TGTGCCAGCAAGACAGGTGGTAGCACAGATACGCAGTATTTT

D gene: TRBD2
clone size: NA
J gene: TRBJ2-1
V gene: TRBV7-8
CDR3 protein: CASSAVWGGSYNEQFF
CDR3 DNA: TGTGCCAGCAGCGCGGTCTGGGGGGGGTCCTACAATGAGCAGTTCTTC

D gene: NA
clone size: once
J gene: TRBJ2-5
V gene: TRBV9
CDR3 protein: CAAGRRVQETQYF
CDR3 DNA: TGTGCCGCGGGGAGGCGGGTCCAAGAGACCCAGTACTTC

D gene: NA
clone size: NA
J gene: TRBJ1-1
V gene: TRBV5-4
CDR3 protein: CASRRQSNTEAFF
CDR3 DNA: TGTGCCAGCCGACGACAGTCGAACACTGAAGCTTTCTTT

D gene: NA
clone size: once
J gene: TRBJ2-5
V gene: TRBV18
CDR3 protein: CASSQSVPETQYF
CDR3 DNA: TGTGCCAGCTCTCAGTCCGTCCCAGAGACCCAGTACTTC

D gene: NA
clone size: NA
J gene: TRBJ2-1
V gene: TRBV4-2
CDR3 protein: CASSQDVRLASDEQFF
CDR3 DNA: TGTGCCAGCAGCCAAGATGTAAGGCTAGCTAGCGATGAGCAGTTCTTC

D gene: NA
clone size: NA
J gene: TRBJ2-1
V gene: TRBV6-5
CDR3 protein: CASTRSYGSNEQFF
CDR3 DNA: TGTGCCAGCACTCGAAGCTATGGATCTAATGAGCAGTTCTTC

D gene: NA
clone size: NA
J gene: TRBJ2-7
V gene: TRBV6-1
CDR3 protein: CASIVTGPYEQYF
CDR3 DNA: TGTGCCAGCATTGTAACAGGCCCCTACGAGCAGTACTTC

D gene: TRBD1
clone size: NA
J gene: TRBJ1-2
V gene: TRBV5-4
CDR3 protein: CASSLVGQGLGYTF
CDR3 DNA: TGTGCCAGCAGCTTGGTGGGACAGGGGCTTGGCTACACCTTC

D gene: TRBD1
clone size: NA
J gene: TRBJ2-3
V gene: TRBV18
CDR3 protein: CASSPTGFGTDTQYF
CDR3 DNA: TGTGCCAGCTCACCGACAGGGTTCGGCACAGATACGCAGTATTTT

D gene: NA
clone size: NA
J gene: TRBJ2-7
V gene: TRBV21-1
CDR3 protein: CASSAQGRVVCEQYF
CDR3 DNA: TGTGCCAGCAGCGCACAGGGCCGGGTGGTTTGCGAGCAGTACTTC

D gene: NA
clone size: NA
J gene: TRBJ2-7
V gene: TRBV9
CDR3 protein: CASSVGSLSDEQYF
CDR3 DNA: TGTGCCAGCAGCGTAGGGAGCCTCTCAGACGAGCAGTACTTC

D gene: TRBD2
clone size: NA
J gene: TRBJ2-7
V gene: TRBV9
CDR3 protein: CASSVEEVKREFPSYEQYF
CDR3 DNA: TGTGCCAGCAGCGTAGAAGAAGTGAAGCGGGAGTTCCCCTCCTACGAGCAGTACTTC

D gene: TRBD1
clone size: NA
J gene: TRBJ2-2
V gene: TRBV28
CDR3 protein: CASSLSAGGPGELFF
CDR3 DNA: TGTGCCAGCAGTTTATCCGCAGGGGGCCCTGGGGAGCTGTTTTTT

D gene: NA
clone size: NA
J gene: TRBJ1-4
V gene: TRBV5-1
CDR3 protein: CASSFETRNEKLFF
CDR3 DNA: TGCGCCAGCAGCTTTGAGACCAGGAATGAAAAACTGTTTTTT

D gene: NA
clone size: few
J gene: TRBJ2-7
V gene: TRBV5-1
CDR3 protein: CASSLEGYEQYF
CDR3 DNA: TGCGCCAGCAGCTTGGAGGGCTACGAGCAGTACTTC

D gene: TRBD1
clone size: once
J gene: TRBJ2-7
V gene: TRBV7-2
CDR3 protein: CASSPPGTGGYEQYF
CDR3 DNA: TGTGCCAGCAGCCCCCCCGGGACAGGGGGCTACGAGCAGTACTTC

D gene: TRBD2
clone size: NA
J gene: TRBJ2-1
V gene: TRBV19
CDR3 protein: CASSMVLAGDEQFF
CDR3 DNA: TGTGCCAGTAGTATGGTACTAGCGGGAGATGAGCAGTTCTTC

D gene: TRBD1
clone size: NA
J gene: TRBJ1-1
V gene: TRBV29-1
CDR3 protein: CSVERQGGTEAFF
CDR3 DNA: TGCAGCGTTGAAAGGCAGGGGGGCACTGAAGCTTTCTTT

D gene: NA
clone size: NA
J gene: TRBJ2-5
V gene: TRBV7-8
CDR3 protein: CASSLGSGETQYF
CDR3 DNA: TGTGCCAGCAGCTTGGGGAGCGGAGAGACCCAGTACTTC

D gene: TRBD1
clone size: NA
J gene: TRBJ1-1
V gene: TRBV7-8
CDR3 protein: CASSARQGSIFF
CDR3 DNA: TGTGCCAGCAGCGCTAGACAGGGTAGTATCTTCTTT

D gene: NA
clone size: NA
J gene: TRBJ1-2
V gene: TRBV28
CDR3 protein: CASTDRGGYTF
CDR3 DNA: TGTGCCAGCACAGACAGAGGAGGCTACACCTTC

D gene: NA
clone size: NA
J gene: TRBJ2-1
V gene: TRBV9
CDR3 protein: CASSVSLDVSYNEQFF
CDR3 DNA: TGTGCCAGCAGCGTGTCCTTAGATGTCTCCTACAATGAGCAGTTCTTC

D gene: NA
clone size: NA
J gene: TRBJ1-2
V gene: TRBV6-6
CDR3 protein: CAANPQGLYGYTF
CDR3 DNA: TGTGCCGCAAACCCCCAGGGTCTCTATGGCTACACCTTC

D gene: NA
clone size: NA
J gene: TRBJ2-3
V gene: TRBV19
CDR3 protein: CASSIQGTDTQYF
CDR3 DNA: TGTGCCAGTAGTATACAGGGCACAGATACGCAGTATTTT

D gene: NA
clone size: NA
J gene: TRBJ2-2
V gene: TRBV28
CDR3 protein: CASTERRTGELFF
CDR3 DNA: TGTGCCAGCACGGAACGCCGAACCGGGGAGCTGTTTTTT

D gene: NA
clone size: NA
J gene: TRBJ2-5
V gene: TRBV6-1
CDR3 protein: CASSKAHSETQYF
CDR3 DNA: TGTGCCAGCAGTAAGGCCCATTCGGAGACCCAGTACTTC

D gene: NA
clone size: NA
J gene: TRBJ2-3
V gene: TRBV14
CDR3 protein: CASSQKQDTDTQYF
CDR3 DNA: TGTGCCAGCAGCCAAAAGCAGGACACAGATACGCAGTATTTT

D gene: TRBD1
clone size: NA
J gene: TRBJ2-7
V gene: TRBV28
CDR3 protein: CASMVPGGPTEQYF
CDR3 DNA: TGTGCCAGCATGGTACCAGGGGGCCCCACCGAGCAGTACTTC

D gene: NA
clone size: NA
J gene: TRBJ2-7
V gene: TRBV12-2
CDR3 protein: CASRSADPAPSYEQYF
CDR3 DNA: TGTGCAAGTCGCTCCGCGGACCCCGCACCTTCCTACGAGCAGTACTTC

D gene: NA
clone size: NA
J gene: TRBJ1-5
V gene: TRBV28
CDR3 protein: CASSDGSHGNQPQHF
CDR3 DNA: TGTGCCAGCAGCGACGGTTCCCATGGCAATCAGCCCCAGCATTTT

D gene: TRBD2
clone size: NA
J gene: TRBJ2-7
V gene: TRBV10-2
CDR3 protein: CASKVTASGPYEQYF
CDR3 DNA: TGCGCCAGCAAAGTGACGGCTAGCGGACCCTACGAGCAGTACTTC